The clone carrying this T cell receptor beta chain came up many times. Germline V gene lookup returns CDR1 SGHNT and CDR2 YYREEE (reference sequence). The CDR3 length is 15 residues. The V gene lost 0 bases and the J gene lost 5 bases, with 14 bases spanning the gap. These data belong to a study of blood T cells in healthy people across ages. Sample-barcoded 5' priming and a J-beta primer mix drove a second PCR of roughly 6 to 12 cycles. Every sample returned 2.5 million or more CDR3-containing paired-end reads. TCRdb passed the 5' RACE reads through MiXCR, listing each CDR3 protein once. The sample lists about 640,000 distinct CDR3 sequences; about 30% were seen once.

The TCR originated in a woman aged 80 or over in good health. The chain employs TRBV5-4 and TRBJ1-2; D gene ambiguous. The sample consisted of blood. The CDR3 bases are TGTGCCAGCAGCTTGGGGTCCAGCCCCAATTATGGCTACACCTTC. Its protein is CASSLGSSPNYGYTF. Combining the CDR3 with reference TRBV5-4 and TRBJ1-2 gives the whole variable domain ETGVTQSPTHLIKTRGQQVTLRCSSQSGHNTVSWYQQALGQGPQFIFQYYREEENGRGNFPPRFSGLQFPNYSSELNVNALELDDSALYLCASSLGSSPNYGYTFGSGTRLTVV.